The present entry profiles one T cell receptor beta chain with its context. The antigen is not known. The data originate from a study of regulatory and conventional T cells in RAG deficiency. General study findings and limits: Treg unique TCR beta sequences were approximately 100-fold fewer in Omenn syndrome and CID/AS patients than controls. Sorted Omenn CD25-high CD127-low cells may not be bona fide Tregs. Omenn patients showed >90% Treg-Tconv overlap and shorter CDR3 lengths.

The sorted regulatory T cells were CD4+, CD25-high and CD127-low, with genomic DNA sequenced. The data were produced by immunoSEQ multiplex PCR, yet TCRdb's version contains in-frame clones alone and is incomplete. The sample yields under 20,000 clones, about nine tenths seen once. In addition, the sample was reused for a study of regulatory T cells. According to that study: Amplification used 52 TRBV primers and 13 TRBJ primers. Patient repertoires had restricted TRB V-J pairs and skewed V and J usage, most in Tregs.

The origin of this receptor is a human donor in good health. Sequencing was done on a sample of Tregs sorted from blood.

The CDR3 DNA reads as TGTGCCAGCAGTTCACCGGGGCGCCGCACCGGGGAGCTGTTTTTT. It translates to CASSSPGRRTGELFF. The V call is TRBV6-1, the J call TRBJ2-2; D could derive from TRBD1 or TRBD2 (5 bases each). The germline V and J ends were trimmed by 5 bases and 4 bases, with 14 bases remaining between them. This CDR3 has 15 residues. Looked up from germline, CDR1 is MNHNS and CDR2 is SASEGT.